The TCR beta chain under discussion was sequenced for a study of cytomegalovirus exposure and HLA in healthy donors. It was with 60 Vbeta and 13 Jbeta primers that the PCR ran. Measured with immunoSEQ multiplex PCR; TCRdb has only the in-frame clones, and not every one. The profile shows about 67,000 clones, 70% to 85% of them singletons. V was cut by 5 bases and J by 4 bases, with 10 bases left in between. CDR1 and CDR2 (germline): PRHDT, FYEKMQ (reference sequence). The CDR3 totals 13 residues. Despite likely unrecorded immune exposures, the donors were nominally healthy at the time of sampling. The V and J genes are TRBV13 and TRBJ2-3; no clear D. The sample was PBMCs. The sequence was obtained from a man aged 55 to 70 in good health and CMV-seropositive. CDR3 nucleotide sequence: TGTGCCAGCAGCCCCCGCGGATCAGATACGCAGTATTTT. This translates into CASSPRGSDTQYF.